Below, 31 T cell receptor beta chains from the same sample are listed, as sequenced in a study of OX40 agonist ivuxolimab in advanced cancers. Method: immunoSEQ multiplex PCR; TCRdb's copy keeps in-frame clones and lacks some. The repertoire includes around 44,000 clones, roughly 90% of them detected once, and 0.55% to 0.6% sits in the top ten. The sequences come from CD4+ or CD8+ T cells sorted from blood, collected in a trial of the OX40 agonist ivuxolimab. These receptors all come from an adult with an advanced solid tumor such as melanoma, head and neck, liver or kidney cancer.

The rearrangement links TRBV5-1 to TRBJ1-3, with D perhaps matching TRBD1 (5 bases). V was shortened by 1 base and J by 0 bases, with 8 bases between the two germline ends. CDR1 and CDR2 (germline): SGHRS, YFSETQ. CDR3 length: 15 amino acids. The CDR3 sequence: CASSLRGNSGNTIYF. Written as DNA, the CDR3 is TGCGCCAGCAGCTTGAGGGGAAACTCTGGAAACACCATATATTTT. The complete variable domain, with remaining parts taken from reference TRBV5-1 and TRBJ1-3, reads KAGVTQTPRYLIKTRGQQVTLSCSPISGHRSVSWYQQTPGQGLQFLFEYFSETQRNKGNFPGRFSGRQFSNSRSEMNVSTLELGDSALYLCASSLRGNSGNTIYFGEGSWLTVV.

The J gene is TRBJ2-1, the V gene TRBV9; 8 positions match TRBD2. CDR3 length equals 15 residues. The germline CDR1 and CDR2 sequences are SGDLS and YYNGEE. Unmatched junction bases numbered 7, after V lost 0 bases and J lost 8 bases. CDR3 amino acids: CASSVGSTSGYEQFF. The CDR3 DNA reads as TGTGCCAGCAGCGTAGGGTCTACTAGCGGCTATGAGCAGTTCTTC.

CDR3 sequence reads: CASSLQAGGYNEQFF. For the CDR3, the DNA is TGCGCCAGCAGCTTACAAGCGGGGGGTTACAATGAGCAGTTCTTC. J is TRBJ2-1 and V is TRBV5-1, with TRBD2 matching 9 bases. Germline V lookup: CDR1 SGHRS, CDR2 YFSETQ. The CDR3 sequence is 15 residues long. V was pared by 2 bases and J by 4 bases, with 4 bases of the junction left unmatched.

This clone appeared once. The chain links TRBV6-5 to TRBJ2-1, with D maybe TRBD2 (5 bases). Looked up from germline, CDR1 is MNHEY and CDR2 is SVGAGI. This CDR3 is 15 amino acids long. The V and J ends lost 6 bases and 4 bases respectively, with 16 bases between them. The CDR3: CASSRTVGSYNEQFF. The CDR3 region has the DNA TGTGCCAGCAGCCGGACCGTGGGGAGTTACAATGAGCAGTTCTTC.

This chain links TRBV5-1 with TRBJ1-1; 8 bases are a match to TRBD1. The CDR3 has 14 amino acids. V was pared by 1 base and J by 4 bases, with 3 bases of the junction left unmatched. CDR1 and CDR2 (germline): SGHRS, YFSETQ. This CDR3 is CASSLTGGSTEAFF. DNA of the CDR3: TGCGCCAGCAGCTTGACAGGGGGTTCCACTGAAGCTTTCTTT.

The chain recombines TRBV6-1 with TRBJ2-5, with a weak D call TRBD1 (6 bases). CDR1 is MNHNS, CDR2 SASEGT, per germline. The CDR3 spans 13 residues. V was shortened by 4 bases and J by 4 bases, with 10 bases between the two germline ends. The CDR3 sequence: CASSVNRAETQYF. The DNA for the CDR3 is TGTGCCAGCAGTGTTAACAGGGCAGAGACCCAGTACTTC.

V usage is TRBV5-5 and J usage is TRBJ2-5; tentatively, D is TRBD1 (6 bases). The CDR3 has 13 residues. Germline V gives CDR1 SGHKS, CDR2 YYEKEE (reference sequence). The V end was cut by 3 bases, the J end by 2 bases, with 8 bases between. CDR3 amino acids: CASSYRVQETQYF. The CDR3 DNA follows: TGTGCCAGCAGCTACAGGGTGCAAGAGACCCAGTACTTC. The full variable domain, rest sourced from reference TRBV5-5 and TRBJ2-5, is DAGVTQSPTHLIKTRGQQVTLRCSPISGHKSVSWYQQVLGQGPQFIFQYYEKEERGRGNFPDRFSARQFPNYSSELNVNALLLGDSALYLCASSYRVQETQYFGPGTRLLVL.

This clone was observed a few times. V gene TRBV2 combines with J gene TRBJ1-1; D remains unclear. The CDR3 has 13 residues. Germline V gene sequence: CDR1 SNHLY, CDR2 FYNNEI. V lost 4 bases and J lost 4, with 10 bases in between. DNA of the CDR3: TGTGCCAGCAGTGGGAAAGTTGGCACTGAAGCTTTCTTT. Translating it yields CASSGKVGTEAFF.

V is TRBV7-9 and J is TRBJ2-1; TRBD1 agrees at 9 bases. Per germline, CDR1 SEHNR and CDR2 FQNEAQ (reference sequence). The CDR3 extends over 16 amino acids. V gave up 3 bases and J gave up 8 bases; unmatched junction bases: 11. This CDR3 reads CASSFMGGTGSYEQFF. CDR3 sequence (DNA): TGTGCCAGCAGCTTTATGGGTGGGACAGGGAGCTATGAGCAGTTCTTC.

This clone was recorded once. The chain links TRBV5-6 to TRBJ1-5; D unclear. Germline CDR1 is SGHDT and CDR2 is YYEEEE. Trimming shortened V by 2 bases and J by 9 bases, and 15 bases separated the two germline ends. This CDR3 spans 14 amino acids. The CDR3 DNA reads TGTGCCAGCAGCTTCTCGAGTGGGTCCCGGCCCCAGCATTTT. It specifies CASSFSSGSRPQHF.

The chain joins TRBV7-3 to TRBJ2-3; 10 nucleotides match TRBD1. The CDR3 covers 15 residues. The trim removed 2 bases at V and 2 bases at J, leaving 1 base unmatched. The germline V gene encodes CDR1 SGHTA and CDR2 FQGTGA. The CDR3 protein is CASSLGTGDTDTQYF. The CDR3 DNA is TGTGCCAGCAGCTTAGGGACAGGGGACACAGATACGCAGTATTTT.

In regard to this clone: At one boundary the junction diverges from the germline segment, which might be a read error. The chain has TRBV7-9 and TRBJ1-5, with unresolved D. This CDR3 contains 15 residues. The germline V gene encodes CDR1 SEHNR and CDR2 FQNEAQ (reference sequence). DNA of the CDR3: TGCGCCAGCAGCCCTCAGCCTTATAGCAATCAGCCCCAGCATTTT. It specifies CASSPQPYSNQPQHF.

The chain combines TRBV5-8 with TRBJ2-3, with a tentative D call TRBD2 (5 bases). The CDR3 is made up of 15 amino acids. V lost 4 bases, J lost 1 base, and 13 bases lay in between. The germline V gene has CDR1 SGHTS and CDR2 YDEGEE. CDR3: CASSQDYGGTDTQYF. As DNA, the CDR3 is TGTGCCAGCAGCCAAGACTACGGCGGCACAGATACGCAGTATTTT.

This clone was seen only once. CDR3 sequence reads: CASSFENGWGTDTQYF. The CDR3 DNA reads as TGTGCCAGCAGTTTCGAAAATGGGTGGGGGACAGATACGCAGTATTTT. This chain joins TRBV27 and TRBJ2-3; either TRBD1 or TRBD2 may supply D (5 bases each). The CDR3 contains 16 residues. Looked up from germline, CDR1 is MNHEY and CDR2 is SMNVEV (reference sequence). V was shortened by 3 bases and J by 3 bases, with 16 bases between the two germline ends.

This clone appeared once. The genes are TRBV14 and TRBJ2-5; D remains ambiguous. V was pared by 3 bases and J by 4 bases, with 9 bases between. The CDR3 runs to 13 residues. Germline V gene data show CDR1 as SGHDN and CDR2 as FVKESK. CDR3 coding DNA: TGTGCCAGCAGCCAGGTGATACTAGAGACCCAGTACTTC. This gives the protein CASSQVILETQYF.

V and J are TRBV2 and TRBJ1-5; D gene ambiguous. Per germline, CDR1 SNHLY and CDR2 FYNNEI. Between the trimmed V and J ends, which lost 1 base and 9 bases, there was a span of 10 bases. This CDR3 contains 13 residues. The CDR3 here is CASSEVGTRPQHF. The DNA for the CDR3 is TGTGCCAGCAGTGAAGTCGGAACCCGGCCCCAGCATTTT. Full variable domain (remainder filled in from reference TRBV2 and TRBJ1-5): EPEVTQTPSHQVTQMGQEVILRCVPISNHLYFYWYRQILGQKVEFLVSFYNNEISEKSEIFDDQFSVERPDGSNFTLKIRSTKLEDSAMYFCASSEVGTRPQHFGDGTRLSIL.

The rearrangement links TRBV5-1 to TRBJ2-7; a weak D match, TRBD1 (6 bases). This CDR3 is 14 amino acids long. Germline V gives CDR1 SGHRS, CDR2 YFSETQ. V lost 4 bases and J lost 5, with 16 bases in between. The CDR3 sequence: CASSTEAGVDEQYF. CDR3 bases: TGCGCCAGCAGCACGGAGGCAGGGGTCGACGAGCAGTACTTC.

The chain carries TRBV4-3 and TRBJ1-6; D not certain. CDR1 is LGHNA, CDR2 YSLEER, per germline. V was shortened by 0 bases and J by 11 bases, with 17 bases between the two germline ends. This CDR3 has 16 amino acids. This chain's CDR3 is CASSQEAGQVFTPLHF. The CDR3 nucleotides read TGCGCCAGCAGCCAAGAAGCGGGTCAGGTATTTACACCCCTCCACTTT.

The V and J genes are TRBV7-3 and TRBJ2-3; 9 bases are a match to TRBD2. The germline V gene encodes CDR1 SGHTA and CDR2 FQGTGA. This CDR3 is built from 16 residues. Unmatched junction bases numbered 9, after V lost 5 bases and J lost 3 bases. The CDR3 protein is CASSILSGGGTDTQYF. The CDR3 DNA reads as TGTGCCAGCAGCATACTTAGCGGGGGAGGGACAGATACGCAGTATTTT. The whole variable domain, remainder taken from reference TRBV7-3 and TRBJ2-3, is GAGVSQTPSNKVTEKGKYVELRCDPISGHTALYWYRQSLGQGPEFLIYFQGTGAADDSGLPNDRFFAVRPEGSVSTLKIQRTERGDSAVYLCASSILSGGGTDTQYFGPGTRLTVL.

This chain joins TRBV7-2 and TRBJ2-7, with 8 bases fitting TRBD1. J was trimmed by 2 bases and V by 1 base; bases with no gene match: 4. Germline loops: CDR1 SGHTA, CDR2 FQGNSA. The CDR3 has 15 amino acids. DNA of the CDR3: TGTGCCAGCAGCTTAGGCAAGGACAGGGCCTACGAGCAGTACTTC. It is translated as CASSLGKDRAYEQYF.

This chain links TRBV7-8 with TRBJ2-5; 13 positions match TRBD2. The trim removed 1 base at V and 2 bases at J, leaving 10 bases unmatched. Germline V gene sequence: CDR1 SGHVS, CDR2 FQNEAQ. The CDR3 loop spans 19 amino acids. DNA for the CDR3: TGTGCCAGCAGCTTAGTGTTCGGACTAGCGGGGGAACGTCAAGAGACCCAGTACTTC. It is translated as CASSLVFGLAGERQETQYF.

This chain connects TRBV10-3 to TRBJ2-2; tentatively, D is TRBD1 or TRBD2 (6 bases each). Trimming pared 4 bases from V and 1 base from J, leaving 10 bases between. Germline V gives CDR1 ENHRY, CDR2 SYGVKD. The CDR3 is 15 amino acids. In nucleotides, the CDR3 is TGTGCCATCAGTGCGGGGGCCCAGAACACCGGGGAGCTGTTTTTT. This gives the protein CAISAGAQNTGELFF.

The V gene is TRBV4-2, the J gene TRBJ2-1, with D possibly being TRBD1 or TRBD2 (6 bases each). V was clipped by 4 bases and J by 13 bases, with 14 bases between them. CDR1 is LGHNA, CDR2 YNFKEQ, per germline. There are 12 residues in the CDR3. The CDR3 protein is CASSPTGAEQFF. CDR3 sequence (DNA): TGTGCCAGCAGCCCTACGGGGGCGGAACAGTTCTTC.

This clone came up once. This chain uses TRBV6-1 with TRBJ1-2; perhaps TRBD1 as D (6 bases). The CDR3 totals 14 residues. From germline, CDR1 is MNHNS and CDR2 SASEGT. Trimming stripped 4 bases from V and 1 base from J, with 10 bases between. Here the CDR3 DNA reads TGTGCCAGCAGTGTTACACAGGGTAACTATGGCTACACCTTC. Translation gives CASSVTQGNYGYTF.

This chain uses TRBV2 with TRBJ2-5; 7 nucleotides agree with TRBD2. Judging by the DNA end, TRBJ2-7 fits better; the J call may be wrong. The germline V gene encodes CDR1 SNHLY and CDR2 FYNNEI. The CDR3 spans 13 residues. This CDR3 reads CASSAGRMSEQYF. DNA for the CDR3: TGTGCCAGCAGCGCCGGGAGGATGAGCGAGCAGTACTTC.

The V call is TRBV5-4, the J call TRBJ1-6; D might be TRBD1 (5 bases). This CDR3 is 14 amino acids long. In germline, CDR1 is SGHNT, CDR2 YYREEE (reference sequence). V shed 2 bases and J shed 10 bases, with 13 bases lying between them. The CDR3: CASSFVGRGSPLHF. The CDR3 DNA sequence: TGTGCCAGCAGCTTTGTGGGCCGGGGGTCACCCCTCCACTTT.

The chain employs TRBV5-5 and TRBJ2-5; tentatively, D is TRBD1 (5 bases). Germline CDR1 reads SGHKS; CDR2 reads YYEKEE (reference sequence). This CDR3 is 13 amino acids long. V lost 4 bases to trimming and J lost 0 bases, with 7 bases between them. DNA for the CDR3: TGTGCCAGCAGCCGGACAAACCAAGAGACCCAGTACTTC. Translation gives CASSRTNQETQYF.

This chain links TRBV5-8 with TRBJ2-5, with TRBD2 matching over 10 bases. With V trimmed by 4 bases and J by 5 bases, 14 bases remained unmatched. This CDR3 has 17 amino acids. Germline values: CDR1 SGHTS, CDR2 YDEGEE. The CDR3 DNA reads as TGTGCCAGCAGCCGCGGATTTGGACTAGCGGCGAGGGAGACCCAGTACTTC. Its translation is CASSRGFGLAARETQYF.

This clone was found a few times. The genes are TRBV4-2 and TRBJ2-7; 9 nucleotides line up with TRBD2. The CDR3 totals 14 residues. V shed 2 bases, J shed 5 bases, and the junction held 4 bases outside the gene matches. CDR1 and CDR2 (germline): LGHNA, YNFKEQ. In DNA form, the CDR3 reads TGTGCCAGCAGCCAACTAGCGGGGTTTCACGAGCAGTACTTC. Translated, it gives CASSQLAGFHEQYF.

This chain links TRBV7-6 with TRBJ1-5; D not certain. The V end lost 8 bases, the J end lost 4 bases, and 9 bases lay between the germline ends. CDR3 length: 12 amino acids. CDR1 and CDR2 from the germline V gene are SGHVS and FNYEAQ. The chain's CDR3 is CASALPNQPQHF. CDR3 coding DNA: TGTGCCAGCGCCTTGCCGAATCAGCCCCAGCATTTT.

The chain joins TRBV29-1 to TRBJ2-3; D unresolved. With 6 bases removed from V and 0 bases from J, the gap between germline ends came to 10 bases. This CDR3 comprises 13 residues. Germline values: CDR1 SQVTM, CDR2 ANQGSEA. CDR3 sequence reads: CSVQKQSTDTQYF. Here the CDR3 DNA reads TGCAGCGTCCAAAAACAGAGCACAGATACGCAGTATTTT.